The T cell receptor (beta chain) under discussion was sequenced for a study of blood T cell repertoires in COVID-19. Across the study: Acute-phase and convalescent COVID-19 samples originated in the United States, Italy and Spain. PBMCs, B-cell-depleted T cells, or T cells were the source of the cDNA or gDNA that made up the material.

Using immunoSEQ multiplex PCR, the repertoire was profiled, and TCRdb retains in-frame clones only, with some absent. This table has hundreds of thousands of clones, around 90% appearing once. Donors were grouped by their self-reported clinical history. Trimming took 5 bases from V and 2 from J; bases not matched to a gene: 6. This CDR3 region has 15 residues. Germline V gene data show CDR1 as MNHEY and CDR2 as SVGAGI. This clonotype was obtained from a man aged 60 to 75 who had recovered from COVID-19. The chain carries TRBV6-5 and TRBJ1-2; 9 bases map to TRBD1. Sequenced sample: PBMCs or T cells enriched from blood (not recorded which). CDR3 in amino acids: CASSTGTGRNYGYTF. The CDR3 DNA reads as TGTGCCAGCAGTACCGGGACAGGGAGAAACTATGGCTACACCTTC.